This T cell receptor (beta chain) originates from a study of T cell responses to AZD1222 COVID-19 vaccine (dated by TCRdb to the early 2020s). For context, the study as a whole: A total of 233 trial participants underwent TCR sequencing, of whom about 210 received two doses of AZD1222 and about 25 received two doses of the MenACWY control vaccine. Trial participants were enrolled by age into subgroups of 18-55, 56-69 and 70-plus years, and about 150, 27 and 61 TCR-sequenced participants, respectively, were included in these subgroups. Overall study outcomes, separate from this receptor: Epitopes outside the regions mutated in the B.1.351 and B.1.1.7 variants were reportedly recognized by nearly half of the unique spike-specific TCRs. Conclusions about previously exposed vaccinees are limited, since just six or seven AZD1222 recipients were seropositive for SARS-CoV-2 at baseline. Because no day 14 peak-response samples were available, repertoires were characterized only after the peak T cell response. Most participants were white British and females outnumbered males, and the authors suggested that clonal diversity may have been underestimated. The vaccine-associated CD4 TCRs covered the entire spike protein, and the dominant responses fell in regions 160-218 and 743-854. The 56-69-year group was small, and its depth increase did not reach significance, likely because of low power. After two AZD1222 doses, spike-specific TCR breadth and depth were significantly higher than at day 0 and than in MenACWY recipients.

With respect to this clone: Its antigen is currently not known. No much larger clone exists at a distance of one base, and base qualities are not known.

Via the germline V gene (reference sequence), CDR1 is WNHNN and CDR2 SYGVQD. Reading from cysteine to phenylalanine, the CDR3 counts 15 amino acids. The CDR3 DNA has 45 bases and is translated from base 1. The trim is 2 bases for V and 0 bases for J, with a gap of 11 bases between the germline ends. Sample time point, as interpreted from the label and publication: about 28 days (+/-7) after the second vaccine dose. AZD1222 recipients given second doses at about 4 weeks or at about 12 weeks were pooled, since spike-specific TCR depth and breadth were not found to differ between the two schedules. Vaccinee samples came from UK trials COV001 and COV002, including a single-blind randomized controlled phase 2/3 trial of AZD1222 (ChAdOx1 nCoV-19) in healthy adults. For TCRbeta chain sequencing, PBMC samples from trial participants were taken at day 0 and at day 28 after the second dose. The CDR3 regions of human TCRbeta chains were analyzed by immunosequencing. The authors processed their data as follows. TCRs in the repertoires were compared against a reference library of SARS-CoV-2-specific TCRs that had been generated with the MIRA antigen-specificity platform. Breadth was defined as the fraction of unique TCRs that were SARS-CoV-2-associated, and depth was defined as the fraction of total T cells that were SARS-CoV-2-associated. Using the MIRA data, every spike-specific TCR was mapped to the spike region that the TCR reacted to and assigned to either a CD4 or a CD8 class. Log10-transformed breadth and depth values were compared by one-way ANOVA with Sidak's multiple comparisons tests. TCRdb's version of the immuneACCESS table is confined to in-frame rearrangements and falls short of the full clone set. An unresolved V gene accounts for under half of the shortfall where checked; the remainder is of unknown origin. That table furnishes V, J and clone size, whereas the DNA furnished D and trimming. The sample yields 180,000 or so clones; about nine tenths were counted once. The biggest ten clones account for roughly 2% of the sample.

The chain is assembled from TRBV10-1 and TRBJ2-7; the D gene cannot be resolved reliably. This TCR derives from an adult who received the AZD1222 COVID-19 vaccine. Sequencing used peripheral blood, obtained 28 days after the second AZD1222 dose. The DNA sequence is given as TGCGCCAGCAGTGAGGCCGGAAGCCTCTCCTACGAGCAGTACTTC. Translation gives CASSEAGSLSYEQYF.